This T cell receptor beta chain was captured in a study of radiotherapy plus CTLA-4 blockade in lung cancer. The overall study: Among patients, more than 15% showed objective responses, and 30% to 40% had disease control. Whole-study results and caveats: Subsequent to radiotherapy plus ipilimumab, tumor-derived TCR clones underwent expansion in blood. The best prediction of response reportedly came from early blood T cell clone dynamics, with interferon-beta.

Regarding this clone: Its antigen is undetermined.

Repertoires were generated with immunoSEQ multiplex PCR, while TCRdb's copy carries only in-frame clones and drops some. Among around 65,000 clones, roughly 80% were seen once, and the ten largest hold around 4.8%. The study gave focal radiation plus ipilimumab CTLA-4 blockade to patients with chemo-refractory metastatic non-small-cell lung cancer. V gave up 0 bases and J gave up 4 bases, with 10 bases separating them. Germline V gene lookup returns CDR1 SGHRS and CDR2 YFSETQ. The CDR3 totals 14 residues. Sequences were derived from peripheral blood, sampled from a patient treated with radiotherapy plus ipilimumab. J is TRBJ1-2 and V is TRBV5-1; TRBD1 might be the D (6 bases). The sequence came from a human donor with non-small cell lung cancer who had a complete response to radiotherapy plus ipilimumab. The CDR3, as DNA: TGCGCCAGCAGCTTGGACAGGGCCATCTATGGCTACACCTTC. This gives the protein CASSLDRAIYGYTF.